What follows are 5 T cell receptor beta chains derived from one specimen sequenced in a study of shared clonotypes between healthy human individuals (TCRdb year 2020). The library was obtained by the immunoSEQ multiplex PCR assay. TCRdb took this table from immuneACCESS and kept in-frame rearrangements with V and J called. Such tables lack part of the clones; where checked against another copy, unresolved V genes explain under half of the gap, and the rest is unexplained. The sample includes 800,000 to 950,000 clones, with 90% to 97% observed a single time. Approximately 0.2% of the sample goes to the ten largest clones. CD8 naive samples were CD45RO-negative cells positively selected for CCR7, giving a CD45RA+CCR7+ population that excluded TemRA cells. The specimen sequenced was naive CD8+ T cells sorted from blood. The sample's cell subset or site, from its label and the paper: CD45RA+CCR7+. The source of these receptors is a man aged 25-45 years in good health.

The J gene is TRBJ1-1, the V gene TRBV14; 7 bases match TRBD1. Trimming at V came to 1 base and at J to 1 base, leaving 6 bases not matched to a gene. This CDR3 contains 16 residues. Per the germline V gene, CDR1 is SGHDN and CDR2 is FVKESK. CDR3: CASSQGDSISNTEAFF. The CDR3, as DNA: TGTGCCAGCAGCCAAGGGGACAGCATCTCGAACACTGAAGCTTTCTTT.

The chain's CDR3 is CASSPNLAGEETQYF. The CDR3 coding sequence is TGTGCCAGCAGCCCAAACCTGGCGGGAGAAGAGACCCAGTACTTC. V and J are TRBV21-1 and TRBJ2-5; the table's D call of TRBD2 was not tested on the DNA. TRBV21-1 is a pseudogene. The CDR3 has 15 residues.

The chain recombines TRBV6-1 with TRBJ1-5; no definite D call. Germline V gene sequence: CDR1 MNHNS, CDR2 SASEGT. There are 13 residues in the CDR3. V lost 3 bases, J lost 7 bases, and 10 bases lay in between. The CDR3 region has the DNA TGTGCCAGCAGTGAGAGGGCAAGACAGCCCCAGCATTTT. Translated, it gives CASSERARQPQHF.

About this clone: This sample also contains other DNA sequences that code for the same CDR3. The chain's CDR3 is CASSLGRSNQPQHF. CDR3 sequence (DNA): TGTGCCAGCAGTTTGGGACGGAGCAATCAGCCCCAGCATTTT. The chain has TRBV27 and TRBJ1-5; a possible D gene is TRBD1 (5 bases). Looked up from germline, CDR1 is MNHEY and CDR2 is SMNVEV (reference sequence). This CDR3 contains 14 residues. V lost 3 bases and J lost 1, with 7 bases in between.

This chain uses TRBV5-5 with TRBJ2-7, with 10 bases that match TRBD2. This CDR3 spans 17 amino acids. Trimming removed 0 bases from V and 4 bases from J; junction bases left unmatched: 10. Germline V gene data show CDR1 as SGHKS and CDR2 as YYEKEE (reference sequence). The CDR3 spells CASSLAGTSEKKYEQYF. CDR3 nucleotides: TGTGCCAGCAGCTTGGCCGGGACTAGCGAAAAGAAGTACGAGCAGTACTTC. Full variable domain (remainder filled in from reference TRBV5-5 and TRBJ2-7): DAGVTQSPTHLIKTRGQQVTLRCSPISGHKSVSWYQQVLGQGPQFIFQYYEKEERGRGNFPDRFSARQFPNYSSELNVNALLLGDSALYLCASSLAGTSEKKYEQYFGPGTRLTVT.